This paragraph reports one T cell receptor (beta chain). The data are from a study of T cell changes during pregnancy in multiple sclerosis. CDR1 is SNHLY, CDR2 FYNNEI, per germline. The CDR3 sequence is 15 residues long. V shed 11 bases, J shed 0 bases, and the junction held 3 bases outside the gene matches. Data came from immunoSEQ multiplex PCR; TCRdb stores just in-frame clones and leaves some out. Here the sample spans tens of thousands of clones, nearly 95% being singletons. This chain uses TRBV2 with TRBJ2-4; the match to TRBD2 covers 14 bases. The sequence derives from a female donor with multiple sclerosis, enrolled in a pregnancy study. Sequencing was performed on CD4+ T cells from peripheral blood mononuclear cells, taken in the second trimester of pregnancy. The CDR3 DNA reads as TGTGCCGGCGGACTAGCGGGAGGAGCCAAAAACATTCAGTACTTC. Protein: CAGGLAGGAKNIQYF.